This T cell receptor (beta chain) was identified during a study of blood T cells in healthy people across ages. Trimming cost V 0 bases and J 7 bases, with 12 bases left between them. CDR1 is SGDLS, CDR2 YYNGEE, per germline. The CDR3 consists of 14 residues. Together with a sample-barcoded 5' primer, a J-beta primer mix was included in a second PCR lasting roughly 6 to 12 cycles. Tags on each cDNA molecule came from a template-switch adaptor with 12 random nucleotides. Each CDR3 protein is one row after TCRdb ran MiXCR on the 5' RACE reads. The sample includes 920,000 or so distinct CDR3 sequences, over 35% seen only once; the top ten take about 19%. Ten milliliters of peripheral blood were drawn from each donor into EDTA-treated tubes. Isolated per sample were at least 7 million PBMCs. Of note for this clonotype: Its antigen is still unknown.

The study, taken as a whole, reports: A strong correlation was seen between TCR beta diversity and naive T cell percentage.

The receptor comes from a woman aged 60-75 years in good health. This chain links TRBV9 with TRBJ2-3; possibly TRBD1 or TRBD2 for D (5 bases each). Sequenced: blood. The DNA of the CDR3 is TGTGCCAGCAGCGTAGAGGGGTTAGCGAATACGCAGTATTTT. Translation: CASSVEGLANTQYF.